This entry concerns a single T cell receptor beta chain. The data derive from a study of blood T cell repertoires in COVID-19. This CDR3 is 14 amino acids long. J lost 7 bases, V lost 0 bases, and 5 bases had no gene match. CDR1 is SGHDT, CDR2 YYEEEE, per germline. Sequencing used immunoSEQ multiplex PCR; TCRdb keeps in-frame clones, though not all of them. Among roughly 260,000 clones listed, about 93% were seen once. Sequencing input: PBMCs or T cells enriched from blood (not recorded which). The sequence was obtained from a woman aged 18-29 years who had recovered from COVID-19. The rearrangement links TRBV5-6 to TRBJ1-2, with TRBD1 identical over 8 bases. The CDR3 DNA follows: TGTGCCAGCAGCTTGGGTCAGGGGGCGGTTGGCTACACCTTC. Protein: CASSLGQGAVGYTF.